The clone carrying this T cell receptor (beta chain) has just a few counts. The data belong to a study of blood T cell repertoires in COVID-19. In the study overall: Acute and convalescent COVID-19 specimens originated in the United States, Italy and Spain. PBMCs, B-cell-depleted T cells, or T cells were the source of the cDNA or gDNA that made up the material.

Per the authors' pipeline: Estimation of nucleated cell counts was performed using reference gene primer amplification. Repertoires were generated with immunoSEQ multiplex PCR, while TCRdb's copy carries only in-frame clones and drops some. For V, J and clone size, that table is used; D and trimming come from the DNA. The sample yields roughly 280,000 clones, around nine tenths seen once. Per germline, CDR1 GTSNPN and CDR2 SVGIG (reference sequence). The CDR3 spans 13 residues. Trimming removed 4 bases at V and 4 bases at J, with 11 bases between. This sequence was found in a middle-aged man with active or convalescent COVID-19. Sequencing was performed on peripheral blood. J is TRBJ1-5 and V is TRBV30; a weak D match, TRBD1 (6 bases). The CDR3 sequence is CAWTLDSNQPQHF. As DNA, the CDR3 is TGTGCCTGGACTCTGGACAGTAATCAGCCCCAGCATTTT.